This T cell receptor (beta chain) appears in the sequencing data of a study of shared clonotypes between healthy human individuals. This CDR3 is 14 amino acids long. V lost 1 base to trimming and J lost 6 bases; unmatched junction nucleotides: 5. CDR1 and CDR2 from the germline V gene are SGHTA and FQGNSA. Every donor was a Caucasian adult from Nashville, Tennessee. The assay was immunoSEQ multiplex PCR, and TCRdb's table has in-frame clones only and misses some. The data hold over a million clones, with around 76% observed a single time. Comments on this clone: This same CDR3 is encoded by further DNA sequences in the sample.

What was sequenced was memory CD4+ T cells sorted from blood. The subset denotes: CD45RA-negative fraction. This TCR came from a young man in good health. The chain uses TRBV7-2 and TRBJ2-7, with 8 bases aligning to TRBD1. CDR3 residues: CASSLGQGASEQYF. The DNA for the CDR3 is TGTGCCAGCAGCTTAGGGCAGGGGGCAAGCGAGCAGTACTTC.